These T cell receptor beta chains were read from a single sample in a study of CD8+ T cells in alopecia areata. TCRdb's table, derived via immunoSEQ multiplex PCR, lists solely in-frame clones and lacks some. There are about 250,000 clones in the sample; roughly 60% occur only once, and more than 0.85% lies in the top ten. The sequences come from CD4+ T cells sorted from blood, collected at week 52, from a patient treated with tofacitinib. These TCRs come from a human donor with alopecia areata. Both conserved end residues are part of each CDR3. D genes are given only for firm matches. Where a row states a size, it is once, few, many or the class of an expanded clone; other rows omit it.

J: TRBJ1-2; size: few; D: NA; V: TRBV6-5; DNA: TGTGCCAGCTCCAAGACCTCTTGGGACGGCTACACCTTC; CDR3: CASSKTSWDGYTF
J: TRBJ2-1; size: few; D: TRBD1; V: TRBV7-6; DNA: TGTGCCAGCAGCTTCCCGGGACAGGGAGTCAATGAGCAGTTCTTC; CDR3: CASSFPGQGVNEQFF
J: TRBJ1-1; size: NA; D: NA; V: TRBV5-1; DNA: TGCGCCAGCAGCTTCAGTCCCCCGAACACTGAAGCTTTCTTT; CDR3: CASSFSPPNTEAFF
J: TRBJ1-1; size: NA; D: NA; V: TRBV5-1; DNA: TGCGCCAGCAGCTTGGGAGGGATGAACACTGAAGCTTTCTTT; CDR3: CASSLGGMNTEAFF
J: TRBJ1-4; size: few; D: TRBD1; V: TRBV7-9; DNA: TGTGCCAGCAGCCAGACAGGGTATAATGAAAAACTGTTTTTT; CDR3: CASSQTGYNEKLFF
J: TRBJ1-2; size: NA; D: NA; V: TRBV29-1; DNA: TGCAGCGTGTGGGACGGAGTCTACACCTTC; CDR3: CSVWDGVYTF
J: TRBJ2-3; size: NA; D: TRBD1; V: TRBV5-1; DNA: TGCGCCAGCAGCTTGGCCAGGGACAGGGTAAGGGGTGCTTCAGATACGCAGTATTTT; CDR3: CASSLARDRVRGASDTQYF
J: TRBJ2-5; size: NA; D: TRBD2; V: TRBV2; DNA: TGTGCCAGCACCCCCTCCCGAGGACTAGTGGGAGAGACCCAGTACTTC; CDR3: CASTPSRGLVGETQYF
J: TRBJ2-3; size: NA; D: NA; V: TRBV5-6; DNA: TGTGCCAGCAGCCTTTTCCCGGGCTTTAGCACAGATACGCAGTATTTT; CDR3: CASSLFPGFSTDTQYF
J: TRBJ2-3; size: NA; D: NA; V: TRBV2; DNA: TGTGCCAGCTCATTAGAACAGGGCTCAGATACGCAGTATTTT; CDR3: CASSLEQGSDTQYF
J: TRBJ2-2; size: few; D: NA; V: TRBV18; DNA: TGTGCCAGCTCACCAAGGGACACCGGGGAGCTGTTTTTT; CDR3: CASSPRDTGELFF
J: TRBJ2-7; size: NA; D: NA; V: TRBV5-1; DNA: TGCGCCAGCAGCTTGTCAGGCGTCTACGAGCAGTACTTC; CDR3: CASSLSGVYEQYF
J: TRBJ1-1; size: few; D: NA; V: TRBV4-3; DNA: TGCGCCAGCAGCCTCGGGGACACCCTGAACACTGAAGCTTTCTTT; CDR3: CASSLGDTLNTEAFF
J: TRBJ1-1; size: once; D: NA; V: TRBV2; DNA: TGTGCCAGCAGTCAGGAGCGAGACACTGAAGCTTTCTTT; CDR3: CASSQERDTEAFF
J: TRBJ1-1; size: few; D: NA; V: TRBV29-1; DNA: TGCAGCGTTGTGGGGGGGGTTGGGCGGCGGGACACTGAAGCTTTCTTT; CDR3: CSVVGGVGRRDTEAFF
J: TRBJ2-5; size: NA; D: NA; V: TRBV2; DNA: TGTGCCAGCAGTGAGGGCTGGGAGACCCAGTACTTC; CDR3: CASSEGWETQYF
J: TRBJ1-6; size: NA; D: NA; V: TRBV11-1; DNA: TGTGCCAGCAGCTTCGCGGACGGCGGAAGGAATTCACCCCTCCACTTT; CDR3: CASSFADGGRNSPLHF
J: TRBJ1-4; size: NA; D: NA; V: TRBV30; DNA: TGTGCCTGGAGTGAGGGTAACACTAATGAAAAACTGTTTTTT; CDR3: CAWSEGNTNEKLFF
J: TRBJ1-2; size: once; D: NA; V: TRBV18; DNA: TGTGCCAGCTCACCCTCCGGAGAGGTTGCTGGCTACACCTTC; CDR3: CASSPSGEVAGYTF
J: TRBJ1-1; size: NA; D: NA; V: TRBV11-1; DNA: TGTGCCAGCACCTTCTCACCCCAGCAAACTGAAGCTTTCTTT; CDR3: CASTFSPQQTEAFF